These 21 T cell receptor beta chains share one sample of origin, sequenced in a study of beta chain features in type 1 diabetes. General study points: TCRB CDR3s from Type 1 diabetes patients were moderately but significantly shorter in all four CD4+ subsets.

Isolated RNA was reverse transcribed in full, so expressed TCRB transcripts were sequenced. Sequenced by immunoSEQ multiplex PCR; TCRdb stores in-frame clones only, minus some. The table includes around 160,000 clones, approximately 62% detected once. For these TCRs, the target antigens are not known. The sequenced material came from naive CD4+ T cells from blood. These TCRs come from a man between 25 and 39 years old with type 1 diabetes.

The chain links TRBV10-3 to TRBJ2-7, with D maybe TRBD2 (6 bases). V lost 4 bases and J lost 6, with 19 bases in between. The CDR3 runs to 15 residues. Looked up from germline, CDR1 is ENHRY and CDR2 is SYGVKD. CDR3 protein: CAISVTGTALREQYF. The DNA of the CDR3 is TGTGCCATCAGTGTCACCGGGACTGCCCTACGCGAGCAGTACTTC.

This chain uses TRBV6-5 with TRBJ1-6; D remains ambiguous. The CDR3 length is 16 residues. The germline V gene encodes CDR1 MNHEY and CDR2 SVGAGI. Trimming stripped 2 bases from V and 7 bases from J, with 15 bases between. CDR3 DNA: TGTGCCAGCAGTTACCGTGCGGCAGGCCGGAATTCACCCCTCCACTTT. It encodes CASSYRAAGRNSPLHF.

As concerns this clone: Other DNA sequences in this sample translate to the same CDR3. The chain employs TRBV30 and TRBJ1-2; no reliable D call. V dropped 0 bases and J dropped 0 bases, with 2 bases sitting between them. Germline assignment: CDR1 GTSNPN and CDR2 SVGIG (reference sequence). The CDR3 contains 12 residues. CDR3 nucleotide sequence: TGTGCCTGGAGTGTGACTAACTATGGCTACACCTTC. This encodes CAWSVTNYGYTF.

V is TRBV28 and J is TRBJ2-6; the D gene is possibly TRBD2 (5 bases). Germline CDR1 and CDR2: MDHEN and SYDVKM. There are 15 residues in the CDR3. V lost 3 bases, J lost 0 bases, and 6 bases lay in between. In DNA form, the CDR3 reads TGTGCCAGCAGTTTCGGGATCTCTGGGGCCAACGTCCTGACTTTC. Protein: CASSFGISGANVLTF. The entire variable domain, with the rest obtained from reference TRBV28 and TRBJ2-6, is as follows: DVKVTQSSRYLVKRTGEKVFLECVQDMDHENMFWYRQDPGLGLRLIYFSYDVKMKEKGDIPEGYSVSREKKERFSLILESASTNQTSMYLCASSFGISGANVLTFGAGSRLTVL.

V usage is TRBV6-5 and J usage is TRBJ1-1; the D gene is possibly TRBD1 (5 bases). Deletions cut 5 bases from V and 5 bases from J, with 12 bases between. The V gene's germline CDR1 is MNHEY and CDR2 SVGAGI. The CDR3 contains 13 residues. The CDR3 region has the DNA TGTGCCAGCAGTGTCTGGGAGGGGACTGAAGCTTTCTTT. Protein product: CASSVWEGTEAFF.

The V and J genes are TRBV7-2 and TRBJ2-7; either TRBD1 or TRBD2 may supply D (5 bases each). Germline CDR1 and CDR2: SGHTA and FQGNSA. The CDR3 consists of 15 residues. V was pared by 2 bases and J by 6 bases, with 17 bases between. The CDR3 DNA follows: TGTGCCAGCAGCTTAACCGAGGCTGGGGGAAGCGAGCAGTACTTC. Its protein is CASSLTEAGGSEQYF. The full variable domain, rest sourced from reference TRBV7-2 and TRBJ2-7, is GAGVSQSPSNKVTEKGKDVELRCDPISGHTALYWYRQSLGQGLEFLIYFQGNSAPDKSGLPSDRFSAERTGGSVSTLTIQRTQQEDSAVYLCASSLTEAGGSEQYFGPGTRLTVT.

This chain's CDR3 is CASNALTDTQYF. CDR3 nucleotides: TGTGCCAGCAATGCTCTCACAGATACGCAGTATTTT. This sequence joins TRBV7-9 and TRBJ2-3; D is ambiguous. Between the trimmed V and J ends, which lost 7 bases and 2 bases, there was a span of 7 bases. Germline V gives CDR1 SEHNR, CDR2 FQNEAQ (reference sequence). The CDR3 runs 12 residues.

The CDR3 DNA reads as TGTGCCAGCAGTTACCGGGACGCCACCTACGAGCAGTACTTC. It yields the protein CASSYRDATYEQYF. The J gene is TRBJ2-7, the V gene TRBV6-5; D may match TRBD1 or TRBD2 (5 bases each). Germline loops: CDR1 MNHEY, CDR2 SVGAGI. The V end was cut by 2 bases, the J end by 2 bases, with 10 bases between. The CDR3 length is 14 residues.

V is TRBV29-1 and J is TRBJ2-3; the D is unclear. V was pared by 2 bases and J by 5 bases, with 11 bases between. The germline gives CDR1 SQVTM, CDR2 ANQGSEA. The CDR3 has 13 amino acids. The CDR3 region has the DNA TGCAGCGTTGAAAGGGCGCCGGGAGATACGCAGTATTTT. Translating it yields CSVERAPGDTQYF.

The rearrangement uses TRBV13 and TRBJ1-4; tentative D call: TRBD1 (5 bases). This CDR3 is built from 15 residues. Trimming removed 2 bases from V and 7 bases from J, with 14 bases in between. CDR1 and CDR2 from the germline V gene are PRHDT and FYEKMQ (reference sequence). The CDR3 bases are TGTGCCAGCAGCTTAAGTGAGGGGAGCGGTGAAAAACTGTTTTTT. This codes for CASSLSEGSGEKLFF.

This clone has more than one count but fewer than ten. V gene TRBV4-3 combines with J gene TRBJ2-7, with D possibly TRBD1 on 5 matching bases. The CDR3 length is 16 residues. Between the trimmed V and J ends, which lost 1 base and 6 bases, there was a span of 19 bases. Germline CDR1 LGHNA, CDR2 YSLEER. Here the CDR3 reads CASSQVLGRVSVEQYF. The CDR3 bases are TGCGCCAGCAGCCAAGTATTGGGGCGAGTTTCTGTCGAGCAGTACTTC.

The rearrangement joins TRBV20-1 to TRBJ1-2, with no clear D. Germline CDR1 is DFQATT and CDR2 is SNEGSKA (reference sequence). This CDR3 contains 10 residues. V shed 6 bases and J shed 5 bases, with 7 bases lying between them. Here the CDR3 DNA reads TGCAGTGCCCACCTTTATGGCTACACCTTC. It codes for CSAHLYGYTF.

Here the CDR3 reads CASAITRAGELFF. For the CDR3, the DNA is TGTGCCAGCGCCATCACGAGGGCCGGGGAGCTGTTTTTT. The chain has TRBV4-2 and TRBJ2-2; TRBD2 is a possible D gene (5 bases). Germline V gene lookup returns CDR1 LGHNA and CDR2 YNFKEQ. Trimming took 8 bases from V and 6 from J, leaving 13 bases between them. The CDR3 is made up of 13 amino acids.

This chain links TRBV7-9 with TRBJ2-7; D unclear. CDR1 is SEHNR, CDR2 FQNEAQ, per germline (reference sequence). Trimming cost V 7 bases and J 2 bases, with 12 bases left between them. The CDR3 extends over 13 amino acids. In DNA, the CDR3 is TGTGCCAGCACTCGTGAGTGGACCTACGAGCAGTACTTC. It specifies CASTREWTYEQYF.

This clone came up a few times. V usage is TRBV7-2 and J usage is TRBJ1-4, with D unclear. The CDR3 has 11 residues. V lost 5 bases and J lost 8, with 6 bases in between. Germline V CDR1 and CDR2: SGHTA, FQGNSA. CDR3 protein: CASSQGEKLFF. The CDR3 nucleotides are TGTGCCAGCAGCCAAGGGGAAAAACTGTTTTTT.

V gene TRBV5-6 combines with J gene TRBJ2-3, with 7 positions matching TRBD2. The germline V gene encodes CDR1 SGHDT and CDR2 YYEEEE. Losses at the gene ends were 1 base for V and 2 bases for J; bases not matched to a gene: 7. This CDR3 region has 16 residues. CDR3 nucleotide sequence: TGTGCCAGCAGCTTGACAGCGGGGAGACCCACAGATACGCAGTATTTT. Its protein product is CASSLTAGRPTDTQYF.

This chain joins TRBV9 and TRBJ2-4; 7 nucleotides align to TRBD2. The CDR3 has 16 amino acids. The germline CDR1 and CDR2 sequences are SGDLS and YYNGEE. Germline trimming cut 5 bases from V and 8 bases from J; bases unmatched to any gene: 16. CDR3 in DNA: TGTGCCAGCAGTTTAACCACGACGGGCGGGAGAGACATTCAGTACTTC. Translated: CASSLTTTGGRDIQYF.

This clone has more than one count but fewer than ten. V gene TRBV7-2 combines with J gene TRBJ2-3; D is ambiguous. Deletions cut 2 bases from V and 2 bases from J, with 11 bases between. The CDR3 is 15 amino acids. CDR1 and CDR2 from the germline V gene are SGHTA and FQGNSA. Here the CDR3 reads CASSLLAQPTDTQYF. DNA of the CDR3: TGTGCCAGCAGCTTATTGGCGCAACCCACAGATACGCAGTATTTT.

This clone has only one observation. The V gene is TRBV13, the J gene TRBJ2-7, with 7 bases aligning to TRBD2. This CDR3 contains 15 residues. Germline-derived CDR1 and CDR2 are PRHDT and FYEKMQ (reference sequence). The junction had 12 bases not matched to a gene; V was cut back by 5 bases and J by 5 bases. CDR3 in amino acids: CASSTLGLAVHEQYF. CDR3 DNA: TGTGCCAGCAGCACCCTGGGGCTAGCGGTCCACGAGCAGTACTTC.

V and J are TRBV18 and TRBJ2-2; 8 bases are a match to TRBD2. CDR1 KGHSH and CDR2 LQKENI come from the germline V gene. The CDR3 runs 16 residues. V shed 6 bases and J 0 bases; nucleotides not matched to a gene: 6. CDR3: CASSPIAGTNTGELFF. The CDR3 bases are TGTGCCAGCTCTCCAATAGCGGGGACGAACACCGGGGAGCTGTTTTTT.

The J gene is TRBJ2-5, the V gene TRBV6-1; 8 bases are shared with TRBD1. The germline V gene encodes CDR1 MNHNS and CDR2 SASEGT. The V segment lost 6 bases and the J segment 5 bases; nucleotides outside the gene matches: 11. This CDR3 contains 15 residues. CDR3 loop: CASRENDRDRETQYF. CDR3 coding DNA: TGTGCCAGCAGGGAGAACGACAGGGACAGGGAGACCCAGTACTTC.